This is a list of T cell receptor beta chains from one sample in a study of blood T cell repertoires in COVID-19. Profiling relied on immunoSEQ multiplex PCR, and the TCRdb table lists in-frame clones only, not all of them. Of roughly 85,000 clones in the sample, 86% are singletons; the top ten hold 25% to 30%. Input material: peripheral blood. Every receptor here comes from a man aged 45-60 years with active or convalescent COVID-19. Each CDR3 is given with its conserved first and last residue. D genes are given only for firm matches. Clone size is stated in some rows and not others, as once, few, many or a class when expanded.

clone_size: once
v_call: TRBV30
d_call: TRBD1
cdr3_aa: CAWSAGTGGLRETQYF

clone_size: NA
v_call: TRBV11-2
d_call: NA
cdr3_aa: CASSLTGTNTGELFF

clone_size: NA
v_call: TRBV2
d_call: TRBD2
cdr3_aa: CASTILAGTTDTQYF

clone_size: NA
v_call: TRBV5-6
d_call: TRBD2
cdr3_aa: CASSFGLAGGRWNEQFF

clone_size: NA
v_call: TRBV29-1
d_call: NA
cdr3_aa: CSVGQGGDTQYF

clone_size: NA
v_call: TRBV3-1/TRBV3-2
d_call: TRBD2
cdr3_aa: CASSQGAGTTNTGELFF

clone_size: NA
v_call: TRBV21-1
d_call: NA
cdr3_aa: CASSNTGGSYEQYF

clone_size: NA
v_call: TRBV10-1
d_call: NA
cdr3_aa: CASSESGGRNTIYF

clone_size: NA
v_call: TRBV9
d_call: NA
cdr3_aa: CASSPRDGGRQNGYTF

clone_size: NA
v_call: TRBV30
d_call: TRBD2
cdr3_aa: CAWIAGGPYNEQFF

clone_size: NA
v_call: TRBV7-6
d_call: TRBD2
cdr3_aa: CASSLASQRGMDEQFF

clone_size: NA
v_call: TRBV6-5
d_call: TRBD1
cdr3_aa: CASRATGGSTDTQYF

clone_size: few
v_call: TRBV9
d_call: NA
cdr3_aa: CASSVGGGDWGRETQYF

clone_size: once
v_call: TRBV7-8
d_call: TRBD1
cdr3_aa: CASSSRRQGNQPQHF

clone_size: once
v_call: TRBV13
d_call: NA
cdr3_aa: CASDDSLGTEAFF